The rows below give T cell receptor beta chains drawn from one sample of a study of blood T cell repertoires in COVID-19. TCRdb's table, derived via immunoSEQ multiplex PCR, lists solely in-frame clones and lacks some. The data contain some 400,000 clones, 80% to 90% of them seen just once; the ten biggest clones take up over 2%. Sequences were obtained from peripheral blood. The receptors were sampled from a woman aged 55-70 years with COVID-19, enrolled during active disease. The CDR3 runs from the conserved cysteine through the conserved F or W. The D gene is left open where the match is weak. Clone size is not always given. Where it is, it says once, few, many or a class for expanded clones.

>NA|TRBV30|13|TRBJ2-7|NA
TGTGCCTGGAGTGAAAGCTCCTTCTACGAGCAGTACTTC
CAWSESSFYEQYF
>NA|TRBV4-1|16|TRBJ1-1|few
TGCGCCAGCAGCCAAGATGTAGGGGCGTGGGTCACTGAAGCTTTCTTT
CASSQDVGAWVTEAFF
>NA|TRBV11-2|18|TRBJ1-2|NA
TGTGCCAGCAGCTTAAATCAACTTTACGGGGGAACTAACTATGGCTACACCTTC
CASSLNQLYGGTNYGYTF
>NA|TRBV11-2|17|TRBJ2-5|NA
TGTGCCAGCAGCCCATCCCCCAGCGGGACAATCCCAGAGACCCAGTACTTC
CASSPSPSGTIPETQYF
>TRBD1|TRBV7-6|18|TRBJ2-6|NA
TGTGCCAGCAGCTTAGTGGGACAGGGGAGATCTGGGGCCAACGTCCTGACTTTC
CASSLVGQGRSGANVLTF
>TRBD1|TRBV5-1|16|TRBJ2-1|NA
TGCGCCAGCAGCTTGGGACCAGGGGGCTCCTACAATGAGCAGTTCTTC
CASSLGPGGSYNEQFF
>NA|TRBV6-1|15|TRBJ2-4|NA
TGTGCCAGCAGTGACAGGGGAGAGGCCAAAAACATTCAGTACTTC
CASSDRGEAKNIQYF
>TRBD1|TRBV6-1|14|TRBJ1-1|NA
TGTGCCAGCAGTGAGATTAGGGGACAGATTGAAGCTTTCTTT
CASSEIRGQIEAFF
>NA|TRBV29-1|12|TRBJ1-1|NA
TGCAGCTTCCAATCCGGGGGACTCGAAGCTTTCTTT
CSFQSGGLEAFF
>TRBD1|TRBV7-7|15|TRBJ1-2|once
TGTGCTAGCAGCCCGGACAGGGGGCCGAACTATGGCTACACCTTC
CASSPDRGPNYGYTF
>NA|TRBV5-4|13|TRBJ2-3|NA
TGTGCCAGCAGCTTGGGAGGATCAGATACGCAGTATTTT
CASSLGGSDTQYF
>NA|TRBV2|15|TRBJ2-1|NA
TGTGCCAGCAGGTTCCCGATGAGCTCCTACAATGAGCAGTTCTTC
CASRFPMSSYNEQFF
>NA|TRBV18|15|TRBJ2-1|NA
TGTGCCAGCTCACCAGAGACTAGTACCCGAAATGAGCAGTTCTTC
CASSPETSTRNEQFF
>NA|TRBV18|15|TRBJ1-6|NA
TGTGCCAGCTCACCCGTAGAGAGAAAGAGCGTCCCAGAGCACTTT
CASSPVERKSVPEHF
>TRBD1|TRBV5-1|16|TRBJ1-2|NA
TGCGCCAGCAGCTGGGGGACAGGCCAACTTAACTATGGCTACACCTTC
CASSWGTGQLNYGYTF
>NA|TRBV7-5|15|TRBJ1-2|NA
TGTGCCAGAAGCGTAAGACACCTTCCTAACTATGGCTACACCTTC
CARSVRHLPNYGYTF
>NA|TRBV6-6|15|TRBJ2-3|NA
TGTGCCAGCAATACGGGTGCAAAGAGCACAGATACGCAGTATTTT
CASNTGAKSTDTQYF
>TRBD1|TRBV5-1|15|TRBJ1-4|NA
TGCGCCAGCAGCGTAACCGGGACAGGGAATGAAAAACTGTTTTTT
CASSVTGTGNEKLFF
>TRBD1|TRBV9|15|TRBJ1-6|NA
TGTGCCAGCAGCGTAGGGGGACAGATGGGTTCACCCCTCCACTTT
CASSVGGQMGSPLHF
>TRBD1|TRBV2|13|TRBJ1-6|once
TGTGCCAGCCGGGACAGGGGTAATTCACCCCTCCACTTT
CASRDRGNSPLHF
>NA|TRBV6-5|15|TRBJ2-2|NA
TGTGCCAGCAGAGCCTCGGGGTGGAACACCGGGGAGCTGTTTTTT
CASRASGWNTGELFF
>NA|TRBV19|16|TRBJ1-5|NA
TGTGCCAGTAGTATCGCCGAGACAACTCACTATCAGCCCCAGCATTTT
CASSIAETTHYQPQHF
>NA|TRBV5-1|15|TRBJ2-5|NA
TGCGCCAGCAGCTTATATGGGGGCGCTTGGGAGACCCAGTACTTC
CASSLYGGAWETQYF
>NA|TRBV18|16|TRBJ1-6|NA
TGTGCCAGCTCACCAAACATAGGAGGGCCGAATTCACCCCTCCACTTT
CASSPNIGGPNSPLHF
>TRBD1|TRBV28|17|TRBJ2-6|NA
TGTGCCAGCAGTTTAGGAGGGACAGGCTCTGGGGCCAACGTCCTGACTTTC
CASSLGGTGSGANVLTF
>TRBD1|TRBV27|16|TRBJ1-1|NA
TGTGCCAGCAGTTCAAGGACAGGGGTTGGCTACACTGAAGCTTTCTTT
CASSSRTGVGYTEAFF
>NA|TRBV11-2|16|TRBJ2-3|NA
TGTGCCAGCAGCTTATTACGAGGGGGGGCCCCAGATACGCAGTATTTT
CASSLLRGGAPDTQYF
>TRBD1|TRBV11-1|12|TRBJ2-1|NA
TGTGCCAGCAGCCATAGACAGGGTTGGCGGTTCTTC
CASSHRQGWRFF
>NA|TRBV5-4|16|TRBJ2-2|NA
TGTGCCAGCAGCTTGGTGCTAGCCCCGACTCCCGGGGAGCTGTTTTTT
CASSLVLAPTPGELFF
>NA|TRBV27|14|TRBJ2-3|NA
TGTGCCACTTCGACTCGTTTTGGCACAGATACGCAGTATTTT
CATSTRFGTDTQYF
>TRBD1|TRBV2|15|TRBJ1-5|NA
TGTGCCAGCAGTGAAGTAGGACAGGGTCCACCGGCCCAGCATTTT
CASSEVGQGPPAQHF
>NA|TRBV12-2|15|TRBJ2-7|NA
TGTGCAAGTCGCTTAGCCCGGGGTAGCACCTACGAGCAGTACTTC
CASRLARGSTYEQYF